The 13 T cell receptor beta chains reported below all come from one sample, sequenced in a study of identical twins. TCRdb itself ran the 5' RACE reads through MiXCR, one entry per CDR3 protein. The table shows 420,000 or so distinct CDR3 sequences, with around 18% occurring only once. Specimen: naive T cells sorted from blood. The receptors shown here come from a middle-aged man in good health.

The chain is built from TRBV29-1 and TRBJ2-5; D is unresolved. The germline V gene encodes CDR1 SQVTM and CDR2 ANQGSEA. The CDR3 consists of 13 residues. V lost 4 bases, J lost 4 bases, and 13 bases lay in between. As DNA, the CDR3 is TGCAGCGTTGCAGTGGGGATGGGAGAGACCCAGTACTTC. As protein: CSVAVGMGETQYF.

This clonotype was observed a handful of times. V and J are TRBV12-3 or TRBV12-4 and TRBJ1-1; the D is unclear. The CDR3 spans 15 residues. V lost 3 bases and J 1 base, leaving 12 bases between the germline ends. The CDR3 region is CASSFGGESNTEAFF. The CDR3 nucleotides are TGTGCCAGCAGTTTTGGAGGAGAATCGAACACTGAAGCTTTCTTT.

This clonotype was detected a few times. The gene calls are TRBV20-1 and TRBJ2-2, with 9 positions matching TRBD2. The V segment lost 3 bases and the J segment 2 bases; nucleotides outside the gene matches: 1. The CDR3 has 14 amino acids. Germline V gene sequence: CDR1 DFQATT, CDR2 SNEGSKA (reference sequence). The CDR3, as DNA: TGCAGTGCTAGTAGCGGGAGTAACACCGGGGAGCTGTTTTTT. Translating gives CSASSGSNTGELFF.

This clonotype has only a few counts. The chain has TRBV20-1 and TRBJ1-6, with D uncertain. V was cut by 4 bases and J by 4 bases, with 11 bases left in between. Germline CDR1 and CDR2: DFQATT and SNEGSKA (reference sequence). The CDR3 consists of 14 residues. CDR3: CSANDGIYNSPLHF. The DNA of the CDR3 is TGCAGTGCTAACGACGGAATATATAATTCACCCCTCCACTTT.

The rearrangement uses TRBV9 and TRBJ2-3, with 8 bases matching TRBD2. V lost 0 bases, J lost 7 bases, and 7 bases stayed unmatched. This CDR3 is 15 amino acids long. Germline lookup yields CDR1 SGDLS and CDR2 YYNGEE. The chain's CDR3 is CASSVATGGDHTQYF. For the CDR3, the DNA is TGTGCCAGCAGCGTAGCTACGGGAGGGGACCATACGCAGTATTTT.

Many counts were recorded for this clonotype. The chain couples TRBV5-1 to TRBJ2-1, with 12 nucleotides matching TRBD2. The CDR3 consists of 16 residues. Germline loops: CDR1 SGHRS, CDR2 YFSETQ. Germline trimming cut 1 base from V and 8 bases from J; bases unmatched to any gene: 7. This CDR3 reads CASSLPGTSGLDEQFF. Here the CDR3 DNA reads TGCGCCAGCAGCTTGCCAGGGACTAGCGGGTTGGATGAGCAGTTCTTC.

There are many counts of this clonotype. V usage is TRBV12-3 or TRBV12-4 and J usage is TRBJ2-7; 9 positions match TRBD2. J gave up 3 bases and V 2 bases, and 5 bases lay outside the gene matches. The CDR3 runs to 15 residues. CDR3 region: CASSLNAGGGYEQYF. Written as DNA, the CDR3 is TGTGCCAGCAGTTTAAATGCGGGAGGGGGCTACGAGCAGTACTTC.

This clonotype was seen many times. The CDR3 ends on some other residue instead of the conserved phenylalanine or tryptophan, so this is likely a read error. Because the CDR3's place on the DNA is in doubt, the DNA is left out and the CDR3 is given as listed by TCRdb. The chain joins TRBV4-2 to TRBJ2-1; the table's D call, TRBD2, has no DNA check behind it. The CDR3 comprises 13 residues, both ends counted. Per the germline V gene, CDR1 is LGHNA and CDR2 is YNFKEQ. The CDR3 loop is CASSQKLAGGPDS.

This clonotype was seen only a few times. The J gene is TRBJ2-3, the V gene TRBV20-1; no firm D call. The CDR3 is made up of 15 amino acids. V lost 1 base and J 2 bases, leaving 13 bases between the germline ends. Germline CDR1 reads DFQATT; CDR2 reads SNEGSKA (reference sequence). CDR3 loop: CSARAPQRTTDTQYF. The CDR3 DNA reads TGCAGTGCTAGAGCTCCCCAGCGAACCACAGATACGCAGTATTTT.

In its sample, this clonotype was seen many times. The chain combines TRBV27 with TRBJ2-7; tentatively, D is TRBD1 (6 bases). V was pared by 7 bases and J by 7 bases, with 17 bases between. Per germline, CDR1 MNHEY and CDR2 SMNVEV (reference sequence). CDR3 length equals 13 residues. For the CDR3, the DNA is TGTGCCAGCACCCAGAACAGGGCCCGTGAGCAGTACTTC. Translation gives CASTQNRAREQYF.

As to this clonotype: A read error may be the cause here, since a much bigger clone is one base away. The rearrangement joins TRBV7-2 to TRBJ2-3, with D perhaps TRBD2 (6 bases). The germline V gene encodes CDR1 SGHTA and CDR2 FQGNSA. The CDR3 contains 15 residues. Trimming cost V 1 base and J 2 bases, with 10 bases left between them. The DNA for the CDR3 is TGTGCCAGCAGCTTAGTCGGGAGTCTCACAGATACGCAGTATTTT. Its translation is CASSLVGSLTDTQYF. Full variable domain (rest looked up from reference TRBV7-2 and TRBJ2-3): GAGVSQSPSNKVTEKGKDVELRCDPISGHTALYWYRQSLGQGLEFLIYFQGNSAPDKSGLPSDRFSAERTGGSVSTLTIQRTQQEDSAVYLCASSLVGSLTDTQYFGPGTRLTVL.

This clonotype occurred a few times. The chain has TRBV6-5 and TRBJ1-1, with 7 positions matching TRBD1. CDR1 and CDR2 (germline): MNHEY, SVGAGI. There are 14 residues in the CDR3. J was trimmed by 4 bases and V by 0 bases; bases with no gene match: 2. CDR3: CASSYSQGGTEAFF. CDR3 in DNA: TGTGCCAGCAGTTACTCTCAGGGGGGCACTGAAGCTTTCTTT.

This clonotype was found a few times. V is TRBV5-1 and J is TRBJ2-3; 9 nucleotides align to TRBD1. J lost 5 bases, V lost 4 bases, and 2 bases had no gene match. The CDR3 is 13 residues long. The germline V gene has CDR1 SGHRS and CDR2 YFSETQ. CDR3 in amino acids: CASSPGQGDTQYF. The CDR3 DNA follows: TGCGCCAGCAGCCCGGGACAGGGAGATACGCAGTATTTT.